Each of the 5 T cell receptor beta chains below was sequenced from the same sample in a study of blood T cell repertoires in COVID-19. Using immunoSEQ multiplex PCR, the repertoire was profiled, and TCRdb retains in-frame clones only, with some absent. The repertoire holds tens of thousands of clones, about 88% seen once, with roughly 12% in the top ten. The specimen was peripheral blood. These receptors originate from a human donor in a cohort sampled during active COVID-19. The donor label of this sample is uncertain.

The chain uses TRBV6-5 and TRBJ2-7, with D perhaps matching TRBD2 (6 bases). The V gene lost 6 bases and the J gene lost 7 bases, with 16 bases spanning the gap. Germline loops: CDR1 MNHEY, CDR2 SVGAGI. This CDR3 contains 13 residues. CDR3: CASSLERDWEQYF. The CDR3 DNA reads as TGTGCCAGCAGCTTAGAGAGGGACTGGGAGCAGTACTTC.

The V gene is TRBV11-2, the J gene TRBJ2-2, with D perhaps matching TRBD2 (5 bases). CDR3 length: 15 residues. The V and J ends lost 1 base and 2 bases respectively, with 8 bases between them. Per the germline V gene, CDR1 is SGHAT and CDR2 is FQNNGV. DNA for the CDR3: TGTGCCAGCAGCTTAGGAAGCGGTAACACCGGGGAGCTGTTTTTT. This sequence encodes CASSLGSGNTGELFF.

The rearrangement uses TRBV19 and TRBJ1-1, with 9 bases lining up with TRBD1. Germline CDR1 is LNHDA and CDR2 is SQIVND (reference sequence). The CDR3 covers 17 residues. V was clipped by 2 bases and J by 2 bases; unmatched bases: 9. Here the CDR3 reads CASSIPPGTGSNTEAFF. In DNA form, the CDR3 reads TGTGCCAGTAGTATACCCCCGGGGACAGGGAGTAACACTGAAGCTTTCTTT.

The rearrangement uses TRBV4-1 and TRBJ2-5; 7 bases fit TRBD2. The J segment lost 5 bases and the V segment lost 3 bases, leaving 15 bases of the junction unmatched. This CDR3 is built from 17 residues. Germline CDR1 reads MGHRA; CDR2 reads YSYEKL. CDR3 bases: TGCGCCAGCAGCCAGGGGGTCGTGGGCGGGAGTGGTGAGACCCAGTACTTC. Translated: CASSQGVVGGSGETQYF.

V usage is TRBV6-6 and J usage is TRBJ2-7, with TRBD1 matching 7 bases. With 5 bases clipped from V and 5 bases from J, the junction kept 9 bases outside the gene matches. CDR1 and CDR2 (germline): MNHNY, SVGAGI (reference sequence). The CDR3 totals 14 residues. CDR3 in amino acids: CASSDEQGLDEQYF. CDR3 in DNA: TGTGCCAGCAGTGACGAACAGGGGTTGGACGAGCAGTACTTC.